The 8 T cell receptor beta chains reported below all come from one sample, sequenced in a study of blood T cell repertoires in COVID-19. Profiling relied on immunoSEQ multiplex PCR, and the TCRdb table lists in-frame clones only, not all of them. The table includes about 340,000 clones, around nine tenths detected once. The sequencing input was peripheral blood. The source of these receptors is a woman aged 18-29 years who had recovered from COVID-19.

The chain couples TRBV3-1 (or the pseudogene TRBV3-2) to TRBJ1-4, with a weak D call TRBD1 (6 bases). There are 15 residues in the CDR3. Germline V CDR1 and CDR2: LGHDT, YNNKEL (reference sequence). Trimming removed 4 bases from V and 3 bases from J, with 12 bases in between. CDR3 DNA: TGTGCCAGCAGCCTCAGGGGCGCCGCTAATGAAAAACTGTTTTTT. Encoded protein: CASSLRGAANEKLFF.

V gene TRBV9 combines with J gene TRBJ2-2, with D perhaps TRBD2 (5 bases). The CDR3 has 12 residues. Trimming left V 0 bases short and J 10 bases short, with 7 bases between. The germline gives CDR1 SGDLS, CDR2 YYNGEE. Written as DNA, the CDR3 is TGTGCCAGCAGCGTAGCAGCGGAGGAGCTGTTTTTT. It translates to CASSVAAEELFF.

CDR3 bases: TGTGCCAGCAGCTTAGATTTTTCCGGGGGATCAAGTTCACCCCTCCACTTT. Translated, it gives CASSLDFSGGSSSPLHF. The chain couples TRBV11-3 to TRBJ1-6; the D gene is possibly TRBD1 (5 bases). The length of the CDR3 is 17 residues. V was trimmed by 0 bases and J by 9 bases, leaving 18 bases between them. The germline V gene encodes CDR1 SGHNT and CDR2 YENEEA.

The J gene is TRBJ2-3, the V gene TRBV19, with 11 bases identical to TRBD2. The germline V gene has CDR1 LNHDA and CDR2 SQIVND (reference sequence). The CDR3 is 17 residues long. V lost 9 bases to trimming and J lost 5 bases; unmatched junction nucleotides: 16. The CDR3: CASQTAGLLAGVDTQYF. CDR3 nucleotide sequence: TGTGCCAGCCAAACCGCCGGCCTACTAGCGGGAGTAGATACGCAGTATTTT.

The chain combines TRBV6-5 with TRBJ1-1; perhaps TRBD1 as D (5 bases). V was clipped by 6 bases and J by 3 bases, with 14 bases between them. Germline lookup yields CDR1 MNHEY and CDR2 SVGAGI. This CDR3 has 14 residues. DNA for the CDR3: TGTGCCAGCAGCGCGGGGAGGGGCTACACTGAAGCTTTCTTT. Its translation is CASSAGRGYTEAFF.

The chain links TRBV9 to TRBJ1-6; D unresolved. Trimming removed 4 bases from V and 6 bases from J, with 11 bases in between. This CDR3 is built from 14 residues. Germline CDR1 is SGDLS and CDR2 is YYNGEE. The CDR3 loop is CASSFGLSNSPLHF. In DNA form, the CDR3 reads TGTGCCAGCAGCTTCGGACTCAGTAATTCACCCCTCCACTTT.

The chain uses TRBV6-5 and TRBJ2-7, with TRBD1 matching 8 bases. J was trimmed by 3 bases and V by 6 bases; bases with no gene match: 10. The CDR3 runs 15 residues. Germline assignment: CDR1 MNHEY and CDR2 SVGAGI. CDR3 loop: CASRRQGIKNYEQYV. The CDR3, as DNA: TGTGCCAGCAGACGACAGGGGATAAAGAACTACGAGCAGTACGTC.

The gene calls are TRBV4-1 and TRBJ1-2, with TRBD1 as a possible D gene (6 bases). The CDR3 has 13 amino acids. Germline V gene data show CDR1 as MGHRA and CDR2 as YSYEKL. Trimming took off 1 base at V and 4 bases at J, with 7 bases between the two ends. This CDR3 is CASSQVDSYGYTF. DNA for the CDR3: TGCGCCAGCAGCCAAGTGGACAGCTATGGCTACACCTTC.